This entry features one T cell receptor beta chain sequence. Antigen: not known. These data originate in a study of T cells and Merkel cell carcinoma outcomes. Broader study findings: Merkel cell carcinoma outcomes were reportedly predicted by repertoire and T-cell density.

Germline lookup yields CDR1 SEHNR and CDR2 FQNEAQ (reference sequence). CDR3 length: 13 residues. V lost 5 bases to trimming and J lost 1 base, with 6 bases between them. Generated by immunoSEQ multiplex PCR, the TCRdb table keeps only in-frame clones and is missing some. Among some 13,000 clones listed, about nine tenths were seen once. The chain links TRBV7-9 to TRBJ1-5; D unresolved. This receptor was identified in a human donor with Merkel cell carcinoma. The sequencing input was tumor tissue from Merkel cell carcinoma. The CDR3 is CASSGQSNQPQHF. CDR3 bases: TGTGCCAGCAGCGGGCAGAGCAATCAGCCCCAGCATTTT.